One TCR beta chain is described in this entry. CDR3 length: 12 residues. The germline V gene encodes CDR1 SGHKS and CDR2 YYEKEE (reference sequence). Trimming took off 4 bases at V and 8 bases at J, with 10 bases between the two ends. These data belong to a study of T cell changes during pregnancy in multiple sclerosis. Generated by immunoSEQ multiplex PCR, the TCRdb table keeps only in-frame clones and is missing some. The sample shows over 45,000 clones, 88% of them seen only once. V usage is TRBV5-5 and J usage is TRBJ2-1; D is unresolved. This sample comprised CD4+ T cells from peripheral blood mononuclear cells, obtained in the second trimester of pregnancy. This receptor was identified in a female donor with multiple sclerosis, enrolled in a pregnancy study. The DNA for the CDR3 is TGTGCCAGCAGCCTAGACTTCTATGAGCAGTTCTTC. Residues: CASSLDFYEQFF.